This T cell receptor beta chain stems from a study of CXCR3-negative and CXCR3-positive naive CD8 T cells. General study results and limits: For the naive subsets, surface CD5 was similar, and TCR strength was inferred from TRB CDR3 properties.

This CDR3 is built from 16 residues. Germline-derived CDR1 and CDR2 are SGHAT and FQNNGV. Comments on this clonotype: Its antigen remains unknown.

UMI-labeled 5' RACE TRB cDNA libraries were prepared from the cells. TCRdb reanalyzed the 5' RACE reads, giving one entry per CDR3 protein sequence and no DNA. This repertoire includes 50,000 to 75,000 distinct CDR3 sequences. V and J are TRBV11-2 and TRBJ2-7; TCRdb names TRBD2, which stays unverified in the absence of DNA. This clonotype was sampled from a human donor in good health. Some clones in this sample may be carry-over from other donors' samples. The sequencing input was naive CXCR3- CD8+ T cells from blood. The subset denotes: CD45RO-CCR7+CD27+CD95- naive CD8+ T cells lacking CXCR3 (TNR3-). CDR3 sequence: CASSLGLAGISYEQYF.